This is a list of T cell receptor beta chains from one sample in a study of cytomegalovirus exposure and HLA in healthy donors. TCRdb's table, derived via immunoSEQ multiplex PCR, lists solely in-frame clones and lacks some. This sample yields over 100,000 clones, of which about 76% are seen a single time; roughly 2.2% belongs to the top ten. The sample was PBMCs. These receptors were collected from a woman aged 30 to 39 in good health and CMV-seronegative. Both conserved end residues are trimmed from each CDR3.

>TRBV28|TRBJ2-1
ASSVTSGNRYNEQF
>TRBV7-7|TRBJ2-1
ASSQDSPNEQF
>TRBV6-5|TRBJ1-2
ASSFNRVYGYT
>TRBV4-3|TRBJ2-5
ASSQEDSIGTQY
>TRBV28|TRBJ1-4
ASSLPHATNEKLF
>TRBV19|TRBJ2-1
ASSISSHPYNEQF
>TRBV18|TRBJ2-3
ASSPLAGSTDTQY
>TRBV5-1|TRBJ2-1
ASSFMEGALNEQF
>TRBV23-1|TRBJ2-3
ASSQSPSGQTLLTDTQY
>TRBV18|TRBJ2-2
ASSLYRGDTGELF
>TRBV19|TRBJ1-2
ASSPRQETYGYT
>TRBV30|TRBJ2-3
AWRLEDTQY
>TRBV5-1|TRBJ2-7
ASTRGLTYEQY
>TRBV29-1|TRBJ1-1
SAYWGGTEAF
>TRBV27|TRBJ2-7
ASSLNSGDYEQY
>TRBV6-5|TRBJ2-1
ASSTGQGPYNEQF
>TRBV9|TRBJ2-7
ASSVVASGNLYEQY
>TRBV7-2|TRBJ2-3
ASSFQAGRTDTQY
>TRBV27|TRBJ2-3
ASSSRLAGGQDTQY
>TRBV7-3|TRBJ1-1
ASSLNGGGTEAF
>TRBV7-2|TRBJ2-1
ASSLRGALGQF
>TRBV7-9|TRBJ2-5
SSSPTKRAQETQY
>TRBV27|TRBJ2-7
ASRETSEYYEQY
>TRBV7-2|TRBJ2-1
ASSARTSGRALASEQF
>TRBV27|TRBJ2-2
ASSYTLLAGELVGTGELF
>TRBV11-2|TRBJ2-2
ASSLEGKGGGPSTGELF
>TRBV18|TRBJ2-3
ASSRDETSGSYTQY
>TRBV27|TRBJ2-1
ASRNGKGNEQF
>TRBV5-6|TRBJ2-3
ASSLGSPSTDTQY
>TRBV5-4|TRBJ2-7
ASSLAGQAYEQY
>TRBV6-5|TRBJ1-1
ASSYSERQRQKAF
>TRBV5-8|TRBJ2-7
ASSYRGLVAYEQY
>TRBV5-6|TRBJ1-4
ASSGRQGAYEKLF
>TRBV11-2|TRBJ1-6
ASSLLTGSGSPLH
>TRBV2|TRBJ1-4
ASSEEQGAGEKLF
>TRBV4-1|TRBJ2-7
ASSADRGNYEQY
>TRBV7-9|TRBJ1-2
ASSLGWGEYGYT
>TRBV6-1|TRBJ1-5
ASGQTSGQPQH
>TRBV6-5|TRBJ1-2
ASRGGRNGYT
>TRBV4-1|TRBJ1-2
ASSQEVGLSGYT
>TRBV6-5|TRBJ2-3
ASKGPDTQY
>TRBV5-6|TRBJ1-3
ASDLGGSGNTIY
>TRBV11-3|TRBJ2-2
ASSLGQDTGELF
>TRBV6-5|TRBJ2-2
AIRGQGAIGELF
>TRBV10-3|TRBJ1-1
AISESKAMAF
>TRBV4-1|TRBJ2-3
ASSQLSGTPQGRDTQY